This paragraph reports one T cell receptor beta chain. The entry originates in a study of cytomegalovirus exposure and HLA in healthy donors. The primer mix had 60 Vbeta and 13 Jbeta primers. Data came from immunoSEQ multiplex PCR; TCRdb stores just in-frame clones and leaves some out. The sample contains approximately 190,000 clones, 82% of which appear only once. The CDR3 is 16 residues long. From germline, CDR1 is SGHVS and CDR2 FNYEAQ. Trimming cost V 5 bases and J 4 bases; bases outside gene matches: 12. The genes are TRBV7-6 and TRBJ2-5; 8 nucleotides match TRBD1. The sequence was obtained from a boy younger than 10 in good health and CMV-seronegative. Material for sequencing was PBMCs. CDR3 loop: CASSQGIQGQVETQYF. DNA for the CDR3: TGTGCCAGCAGCCAGGGCATCCAGGGACAGGTAGAGACCCAGTACTTC.